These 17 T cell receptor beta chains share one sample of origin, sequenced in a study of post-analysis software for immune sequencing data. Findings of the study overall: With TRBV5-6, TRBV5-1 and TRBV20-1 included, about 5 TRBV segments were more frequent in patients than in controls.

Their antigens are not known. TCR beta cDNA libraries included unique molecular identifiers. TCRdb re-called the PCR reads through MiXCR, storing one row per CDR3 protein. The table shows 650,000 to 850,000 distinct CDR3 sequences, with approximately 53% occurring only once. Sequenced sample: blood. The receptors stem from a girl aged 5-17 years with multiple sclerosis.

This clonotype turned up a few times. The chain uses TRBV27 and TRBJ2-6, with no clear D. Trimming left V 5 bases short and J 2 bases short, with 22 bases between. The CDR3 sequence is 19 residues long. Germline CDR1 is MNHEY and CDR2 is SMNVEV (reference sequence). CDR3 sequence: CASSPRQVNSLAGANVLTF. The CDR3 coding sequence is TGTGCCAGCAGTCCCCGCCAGGTTAACTCCTTGGCTGGGGCCAACGTCCTGACTTTC.

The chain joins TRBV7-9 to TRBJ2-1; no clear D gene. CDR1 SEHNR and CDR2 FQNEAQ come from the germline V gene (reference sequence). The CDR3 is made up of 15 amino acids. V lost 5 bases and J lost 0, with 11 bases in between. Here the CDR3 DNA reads TGTGCCAGCAGCCCGTACAGTAGCTCCTACAATGAGCAGTTCTTC. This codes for CASSPYSSSYNEQFF.

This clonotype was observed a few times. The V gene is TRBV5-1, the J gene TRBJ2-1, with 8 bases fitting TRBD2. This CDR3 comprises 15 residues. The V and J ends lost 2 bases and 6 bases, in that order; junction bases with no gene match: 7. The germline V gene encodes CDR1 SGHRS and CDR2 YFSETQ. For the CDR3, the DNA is TGCGCCAGCAGCTTTTTGACGGGAGGGGGCAATGAGCAGTTCTTC. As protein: CASSFLTGGGNEQFF.

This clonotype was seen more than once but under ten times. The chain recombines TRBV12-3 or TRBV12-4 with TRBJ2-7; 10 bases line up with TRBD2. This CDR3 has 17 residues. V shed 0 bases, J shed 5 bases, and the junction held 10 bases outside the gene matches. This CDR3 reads CASSLAGLAGAYDEQYF. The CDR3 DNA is TGTGCCAGCAGTTTAGCAGGGCTAGCGGGAGCGTATGACGAGCAGTACTTC.

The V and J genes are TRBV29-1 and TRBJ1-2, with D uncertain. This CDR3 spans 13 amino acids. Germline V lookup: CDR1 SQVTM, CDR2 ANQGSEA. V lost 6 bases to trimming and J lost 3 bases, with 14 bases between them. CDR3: CSVGGILDYGYTF. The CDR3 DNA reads TGCAGCGTGGGAGGGATTCTGGACTATGGCTACACCTTC.

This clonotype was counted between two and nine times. The CDR3 is CASSLPGDIQYF. The CDR3 bases are TGCGCCAGCAGCTTGCCTGGGGACATTCAGTACTTC. The chain employs TRBV5-1 and TRBJ2-4; D unclear. Per the germline V gene, CDR1 is SGHRS and CDR2 is YFSETQ. V was trimmed by 1 base and J by 8 bases, leaving 7 bases between them. The CDR3 contains 12 residues.

The CDR3 DNA reads as TGTGCCAGCAGCCTCAGTGGGACATTTGCCTATGGCTACACCTTC. Translating it yields CASSLSGTFAYGYTF. The rearrangement links TRBV7-9 to TRBJ1-2; tentatively, D is TRBD1 (6 bases). V lost 5 bases, J lost 4 bases, and 17 bases lay in between. The CDR3 loop spans 15 amino acids. Germline CDR1 is SEHNR and CDR2 is FQNEAQ (reference sequence).

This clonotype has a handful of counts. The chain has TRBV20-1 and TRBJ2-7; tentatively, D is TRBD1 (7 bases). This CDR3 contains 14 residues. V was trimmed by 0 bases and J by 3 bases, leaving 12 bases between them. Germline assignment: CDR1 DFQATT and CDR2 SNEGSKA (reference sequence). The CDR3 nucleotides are TGCAGTGCTAGAGATGGTCAGGGGGGCTACGAGCAGTACTTC. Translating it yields CSARDGQGGYEQYF.

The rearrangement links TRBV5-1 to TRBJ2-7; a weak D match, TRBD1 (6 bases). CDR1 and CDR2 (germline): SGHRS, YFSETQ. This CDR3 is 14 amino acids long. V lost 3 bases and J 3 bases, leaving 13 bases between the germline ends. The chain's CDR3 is CASSWTTGGYEQYF. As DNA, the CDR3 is TGCGCCAGCAGCTGGACGACAGGCGGCTACGAGCAGTACTTC.

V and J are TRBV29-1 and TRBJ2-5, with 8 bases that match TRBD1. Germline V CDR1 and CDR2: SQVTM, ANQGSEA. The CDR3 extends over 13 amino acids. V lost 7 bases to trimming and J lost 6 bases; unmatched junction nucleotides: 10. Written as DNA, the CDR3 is TGCAGCGGGGCCGACAGGGGTCAAAAGACCCAGTACTTC. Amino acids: CSGADRGQKTQYF.

The CDR3 loop is CASSESGVAGGVTQYF. CDR3 DNA: TGTGCCAGCAGTGAATCGGGCGTAGCGGGAGGGGTTACGCAGTATTTT. The chain couples TRBV25-1 to TRBJ2-3, with 11 bases identical to TRBD2. This CDR3 region has 16 residues. Germline V gene sequence: CDR1 MGHDK, CDR2 SYGVNS. The J segment lost 8 bases and the V segment lost 1 base, leaving 8 bases of the junction unmatched.

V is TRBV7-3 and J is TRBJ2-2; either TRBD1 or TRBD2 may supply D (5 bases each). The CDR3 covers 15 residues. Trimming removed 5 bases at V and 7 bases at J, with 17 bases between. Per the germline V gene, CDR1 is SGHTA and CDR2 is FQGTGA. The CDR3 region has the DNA TGTGCCAGCAGCCCGGGGACCTCCCGAATCGGGGAGCTGTTTTTT. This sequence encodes CASSPGTSRIGELFF.

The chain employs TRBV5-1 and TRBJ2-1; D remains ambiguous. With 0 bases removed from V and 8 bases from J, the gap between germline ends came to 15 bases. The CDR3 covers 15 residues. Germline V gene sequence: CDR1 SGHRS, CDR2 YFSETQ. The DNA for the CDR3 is TGCGCCAGCAGCTTGGACTTACTCCTAGAGGATGAGCAGTTCTTC. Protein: CASSLDLLLEDEQFF.

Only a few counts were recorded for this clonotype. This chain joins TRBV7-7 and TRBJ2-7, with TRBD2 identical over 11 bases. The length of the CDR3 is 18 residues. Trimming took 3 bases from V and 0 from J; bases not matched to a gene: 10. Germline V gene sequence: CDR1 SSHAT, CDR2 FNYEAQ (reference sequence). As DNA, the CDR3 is TGTGCCAGCAGCTTCGAGACTAGCGGGGTGCCGAGCTCCTACGAGCAGTACTTC. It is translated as CASSFETSGVPSSYEQYF.

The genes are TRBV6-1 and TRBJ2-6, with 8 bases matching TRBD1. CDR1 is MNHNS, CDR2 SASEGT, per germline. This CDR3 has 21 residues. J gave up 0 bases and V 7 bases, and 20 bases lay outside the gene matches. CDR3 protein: CASTPQGTGLASLSGANVLTF. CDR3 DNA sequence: TGTGCCAGCACCCCTCAAGGGACAGGTCTCGCATCTCTCTCTGGGGCCAACGTCCTGACTTTC.

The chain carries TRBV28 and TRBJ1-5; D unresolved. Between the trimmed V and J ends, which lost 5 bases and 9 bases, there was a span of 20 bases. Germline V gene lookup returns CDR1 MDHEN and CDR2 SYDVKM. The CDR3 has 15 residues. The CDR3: CASSLAGGYGRPQHF. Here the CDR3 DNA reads TGTGCCAGCAGTCTGGCAGGCGGGTACGGGCGGCCCCAGCATTTT.

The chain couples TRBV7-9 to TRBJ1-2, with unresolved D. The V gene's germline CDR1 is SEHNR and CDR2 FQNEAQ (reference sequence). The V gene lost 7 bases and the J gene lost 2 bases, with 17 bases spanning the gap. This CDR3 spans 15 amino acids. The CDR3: CASISPATGNYGYTF. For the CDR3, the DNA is TGTGCCAGCATCTCTCCGGCCACCGGGAACTATGGCTACACCTTC.